This T cell receptor (beta chain) appears in the sequencing data of a study of blood T cell repertoires in COVID-19. Looking at the study overall: Acute and convalescent COVID-19 specimens originated in the United States, Italy and Spain.

Original analysis: Scientists estimated how many nucleated cells there were by amplifying reference gene primers. The data were produced by immunoSEQ multiplex PCR, yet TCRdb's version contains in-frame clones alone and is incomplete. That table supplies the V and J calls and clone size; D and trimming were determined from the DNA. The top ten hold 2.5% to 3.5% of the sample, which has about 140,000 clones, around 89% seen once. Germline CDR1 LNHDA, CDR2 SQIVND (reference sequence). The CDR3 has 13 amino acids. The junction had 5 bases not matched to a gene; V was cut back by 6 bases and J by 4 bases.

The chain couples TRBV19 to TRBJ1-1; 7 bases are a match to TRBD1. The sequence derives from a man in his sixties with active or convalescent COVID-19. Material for sequencing was peripheral blood. The CDR3 spells CASRNSGGTEAFF. As DNA, the CDR3 is TGTGCCAGTAGGAACTCAGGGGGCACTGAAGCTTTCTTT.